Presented here are 21 T cell receptor beta chains from one specimen sequenced in a study of PD-1 blockade in classical Hodgkin lymphoma. In every patient, relapse followed autologous stem cell transplantation, while exposure to brentuximab vedotin differed. Generated by immunoSEQ multiplex PCR, the TCRdb table keeps only in-frame clones and is missing some. The sample has around 99,000 clones; 80% to 90% are singletons. Material: peripheral blood mononuclear cells (PBMCs), obtained before the second cycle of nivolumab. These receptors all stem from a human donor with classical Hodgkin lymphoma.

The V gene is TRBV30, the J gene TRBJ2-1; D gene unclear. CDR1 and CDR2 from the germline V gene are GTSNPN and SVGIG (reference sequence). Trimming stripped 0 bases from V and 9 bases from J, with 12 bases between. This CDR3 is 13 amino acids long. CDR3 amino acids: CAWSVAGYGEQFF. CDR3 DNA sequence: TGTGCCTGGAGTGTGGCCGGTTACGGTGAGCAGTTCTTC.

This chain links TRBV9 with TRBJ2-7, with 9 bases that match TRBD1. This CDR3 is 14 amino acids long. Trimming removed 3 bases from V and 6 bases from J; junction bases left unmatched: 7. CDR1 is SGDLS and CDR2 is YYNGEE in the germline V gene. The CDR3 spells CASSATGTGFEQYF. CDR3 in DNA: TGTGCCAGCAGCGCAACCGGGACAGGGTTCGAGCAGTACTTC.

As concerns this clone: The same CDR3 arises from other DNA sequences in this sample as well. The chain has TRBV30 and TRBJ1-1, with D possibly TRBD1 on 5 matching bases. V shed 1 base and J shed 0 bases, with 6 bases lying between them. This CDR3 region has 13 residues. Germline V gene lookup returns CDR1 GTSNPN and CDR2 SVGIG (reference sequence). This chain's CDR3 is CAWSGQLNTEAFF. The CDR3 region has the DNA TGTGCCTGGAGTGGACAGCTGAACACTGAAGCTTTCTTT.

The chain carries TRBV15 and TRBJ2-7, with D perhaps matching TRBD1 (5 bases). Trimming took off 3 bases at V and 3 bases at J, with 18 bases between the two ends. The CDR3 is 16 residues long. Germline assignment: CDR1 LNHNV and CDR2 YYDKDF (reference sequence). CDR3 DNA: TGTGCCACCAGCAGGGGAACGGGCAGGGTCCTCTACGAGCAGTACTTC. Amino acid sequence: CATSRGTGRVLYEQYF.

A few counts support this clone. The chain links TRBV28 to TRBJ1-2; no reliable D call. Trimming took off 5 bases at V and 5 bases at J, with 18 bases between the two ends. The length of the CDR3 is 15 residues. Germline V gene sequence: CDR1 MDHEN, CDR2 SYDVKM. CDR3 bases: TGTGCCAGCAGTGATCTACAGAAGAGTGGGTATGGCTACACCTTC. Translated, it gives CASSDLQKSGYGYTF.

V gene TRBV30 combines with J gene TRBJ2-7; no clear D gene. The germline V gene encodes CDR1 GTSNPN and CDR2 SVGIG (reference sequence). The CDR3 covers 13 residues. V was clipped by 2 bases and J by 0 bases, with 8 bases between them. The CDR3 region is CAWSPLDSYEQYF. The CDR3 bases are TGTGCCTGGAGTCCGCTGGACTCCTACGAGCAGTACTTC.

DNA of the CDR3: TGTGCCAGCAGCAGACTTCAGGCCGGGCCGAATGAGCAGTTCTTC. This encodes CASSRLQAGPNEQFF. The chain carries TRBV7-9 and TRBJ2-1; D unclear. The CDR3 contains 15 residues. Germline V gene sequence: CDR1 SEHNR, CDR2 FQNEAQ (reference sequence). Trimming pared 5 bases from V and 7 bases from J, leaving 18 bases between. Looking up the rest from reference TRBV7-9 and TRBJ2-1 gives the full variable domain: DTGVSQNPRHKITKRGQNVTFRCDPISEHNRLYWYRQTLGQGPEFLTYFQNEAQLEKSRLLSDRFSAERPKGSFSTLEIQRTEQGDSAMYLCASSRLQAGPNEQFFGPGTRLTVL.

This clone appeared once. The J gene is TRBJ1-5, the V gene TRBV27; D not certain. Per germline, CDR1 MNHEY and CDR2 SMNVEV (reference sequence). V dropped 10 bases and J dropped 5 bases, with 21 bases sitting between them. CDR3 size: 15 residues. DNA of the CDR3: TGTGCCACCCTTATAGTCGAGAGAGGGCATCAGCCCCAGCATTTT. Encoded protein: CATLIVERGHQPQHF.

This clone has at least ten counts. The same CDR3 is also encoded by other DNA sequences in this sample. The rearrangement joins TRBV27 to TRBJ2-7; tentatively, D is TRBD2 (5 bases). Germline CDR1 is MNHEY and CDR2 is SMNVEV (reference sequence). The CDR3 covers 12 residues. Between the trimmed V and J ends, which lost 5 bases and 3 bases, there was a span of 8 bases. The CDR3 here is CASSPSGYEQYF. CDR3 nucleotide sequence: TGTGCCAGCAGTCCCAGCGGCTACGAGCAGTACTTC.

In its sample, this clone was seen many times. The gene calls are TRBV2 and TRBJ2-2; TRBD1 matches at 9 bases. CDR3 length: 17 residues. J lost 8 bases, V lost 2 bases, and 12 bases had no gene match. Germline CDR1 and CDR2: SNHLY and FYNNEI. The CDR3 protein is CASSEWRRTGGAGELFF. The CDR3, as DNA: TGTGCCAGCAGTGAATGGAGAAGAACAGGGGGCGCTGGGGAGCTGTTTTTT.

The J gene is TRBJ1-2, the V gene TRBV10-3; no clear D gene. This CDR3 comprises 13 residues. The germline V gene has CDR1 ENHRY and CDR2 SYGVKD. Trimming removed 2 bases at V and 3 bases at J, with 7 bases between. The CDR3 DNA is TGTGCCATCAGTGAGCAACAGCACTATGGCTACACCTTC. Protein product: CAISEQQHYGYTF.

The V gene is TRBV4-3, the J gene TRBJ2-2; possibly TRBD2 for D (5 bases). The CDR3 sequence is 17 residues long. Germline V gene sequence: CDR1 LGHNA, CDR2 YSLEER. V gave up 1 base and J gave up 5 bases, with 17 bases separating them. As DNA, the CDR3 is TGCGCCAGCAGCCAAGTCGGTACTGCGGGTACAACCGGGGAGCTGTTTTTT. This sequence encodes CASSQVGTAGTTGELFF.

The V gene is TRBV5-1, the J gene TRBJ2-1; perhaps TRBD1 as D (5 bases). In germline, CDR1 is SGHRS, CDR2 YFSETQ. V was pared by 1 base and J by 6 bases, with 8 bases between. CDR3 length: 13 residues. In DNA form, the CDR3 reads TGCGCCAGCAGCTTGCAGGGTAGCAATGAGCAGTTCTTC. It codes for CASSLQGSNEQFF.

The V gene is TRBV11-2, the J gene TRBJ1-2; TRBD1 matches at 8 bases. Trimming removed 3 bases from V and 0 bases from J; junction bases left unmatched: 6. In germline, CDR1 is SGHAT, CDR2 FQNNGV. This CDR3 is built from 16 residues. CDR3 nucleotides: TGTGCCAGCAGCTTGACAGGGGTTCAGCCTAACTATGGCTACACCTTC. It specifies CASSLTGVQPNYGYTF.

The gene calls are TRBV19 and TRBJ1-1, with TRBD1 identical over 7 bases. The length of the CDR3 is 13 residues. Germline trimming cut 5 bases from V and 0 bases from J; bases unmatched to any gene: 0. Germline CDR1 LNHDA, CDR2 SQIVND (reference sequence). For the CDR3, the DNA is TGTGCCAGTAGTCAGGGGGTGAACACTGAAGCTTTCTTT. Protein product: CASSQGVNTEAFF.

The rearrangement joins TRBV12-1 to TRBJ2-7. TRBV12-1 is marked as a pseudogene. The CDR3 is made up of 11 amino acids. This chain's CDR3 is CASSLFYEQYF. The DNA of the CDR3 is TGTGCCAGCAGCTTATTCTACGAGCAGTACTTC.

The chain recombines TRBV6-5 with TRBJ2-7; D is possibly TRBD1 or TRBD2 (5 bases each). The germline V gene encodes CDR1 MNHEY and CDR2 SVGAGI. Between the trimmed V and J ends, which lost 6 bases and 3 bases, there was a span of 12 bases. The CDR3 covers 13 residues. CDR3 residues: CASRRGHGYEQYF. Written as DNA, the CDR3 is TGTGCCAGCAGGAGGGGCCACGGCTACGAGCAGTACTTC.

There are a few counts of this clone. The chain carries TRBV2 and TRBJ2-7; D gene ambiguous. Germline V CDR1 and CDR2: SNHLY, FYNNEI. Trimming shortened V by 6 bases and J by 2 bases, and 17 bases separated the two germline ends. The CDR3 is made up of 15 amino acids. The CDR3 is CASRDLVDRPYEQYF. The CDR3 DNA follows: TGTGCCAGCAGGGATCTAGTCGACCGGCCCTACGAGCAGTACTTC.

The CDR3 DNA reads TGTGCCAGCAGCTTGAAACTAGCGGGGTCCCGCGGACTGTACGAGCAGTACTTC. Translating it yields CASSLKLAGSRGLYEQYF. The gene calls are TRBV5-6 and TRBJ2-7; 10 nucleotides align to TRBD2. The junction had 14 bases not matched to a gene; V was cut back by 1 base and J by 4 bases. From germline, CDR1 is SGHDT and CDR2 YYEEEE. This CDR3 is 18 amino acids long.

This clone was detected a few times. This chain connects TRBV10-3 to TRBJ1-2; weak D call: TRBD1 (6 bases). Germline V gene sequence: CDR1 ENHRY, CDR2 SYGVKD. This CDR3 comprises 15 residues. The V end was cut by 0 bases, the J end by 4 bases, with 12 bases between. The CDR3 nucleotides read TGTGCCATCAGTGAGTCAGCGGGGGGCCGCTATGGCTACACCTTC. This encodes CAISESAGGRYGYTF.

The chain carries TRBV19 and TRBJ2-1; TRBD2 matches at 10 bases. This CDR3 comprises 16 residues. Looked up from germline, CDR1 is LNHDA and CDR2 is SQIVND (reference sequence). After removal of 4 bases from V and 9 bases from J, the junction contained 12 bases not matched to a gene. This CDR3 reads CASSTSGTSALGEQFF. The CDR3 nucleotides read TGTGCCAGTAGTACATCCGGGACTAGCGCTTTGGGTGAGCAGTTCTTC.